Sequencing of this TCR beta chain was carried out in a study of blood T cell repertoires in COVID-19. TCRdb keeps only in-frame clones here, not all; method: immunoSEQ multiplex PCR. The table lists around 65,000 clones, approximately 85% of them singletons. The TCR sequence derives from a human donor in a cohort sampled during active COVID-19. The sequenced sample was peripheral blood.

The DNA of the CDR3 is TGTGCCAGCAGCCCGCCGGACAGGGCCTCCGTCCTGACTTTC. Protein: CASSPPDRASVLTF. J is TRBJ2-6 and V is TRBV5-4, with 8 bases fitting TRBD1. Germline loops: CDR1 SGHNT, CDR2 YYREEE (reference sequence). There are 14 residues in the CDR3. J was trimmed by 12 bases and V by 4 bases; bases with no gene match: 9.